Described below is a single TCR beta chain sequence and its context. No cognate antigen has been identified for it. Per-nucleotide qualities are absent, and no much larger clonotype sits a single base away. This sample is drawn from a study of cytomegalovirus exposure and HLA in healthy donors (dated by TCRdb to about 2017). Some background on the complete study: According to an earlier analysis of several hundred of the donors, some 170 million T cells yielded 100 million or so unique TCR beta sequences and 276 Gb of sequence data. Donor age, sex, ethnicity and CMV serostatus were compiled alongside the repertoire data. A later genetic analysis took genome-wide SNP genotypes for about three fifths of the 666 donors and used that subset as a discovery cohort. HLA typing covered class I and class II loci at four-digit resolution. Rather than using new phenotypic data, the later analysis identified candidate immune exposures from TCR beta sequences and from how often those sequences occurred across donors. Among 300 to 500 genotyped donors of the cohort, an average of approximately 200,000 unique TCR beta nucleotide sequences was sequenced per donor, of which 15% to 20% were non-productive. The genetic ancestry cluster associated with self-reported Caucasian donors included about 81% of the roughly 390 genotyped donors. A handful of DR-DQ haplotypes were handled as single units for association and clustering because linkage in the cohort was strong. To study patterns of TCR occurrence, a later analysis re-analyzed previously published TCR beta repertoires from around 660 donors and added high-resolution HLA genotyping. The number of donors typed differed by locus, with about 629-640 for A, B, C, DRB1 and DQB1, roughly 550 for DQA1, some 570 for DPA1, and 400 to 490 for DPB1. All discovery cohort repertoires had been generated on a single sequencing platform. An earlier analysis of approximately 580 of the donors used high-throughput TCR beta sequencing to judge whether each TCR beta V gene segment behaved as functional or pseudogenic. The aim of the study was to test whether cataloging public T cell receptors could identify signatures of past pathogen exposure. The study combined high-throughput TCR immunosequencing, statistical association of individual TCRs with disease status, and machine learning to predict cytomegalovirus infection status. An early release covering about 600 HLA-typed donors comprised about 300 gigabases of sequencing data and about 90 million unique TCR sequences. Besides the first cohort of roughly 660 subjects, a separate validation cohort made up of over a hundred different subjects was used. The study profiled the T cell repertoires of under 850 subjects by immunosequencing and related them to cytomegalovirus serostatus. Points the paper makes about the study in general: The authors suggested that the approach could potentially be extended to other disease states and immunological phenotypes. A later analysis found that TCR association rates varied across HLA loci, with DRB1 alleles showing the most associated TCRs and HLA-C alleles the fewest. Because counts were too low, more than 15 rarely observed V segments, including chromosome 9 orphons, were left out of the earlier analysis of several hundred of the donors. A group of highly shared sequence variants was considered likely to be a technical artifact of the sequencing pipeline. Across donors, most TCR sequences were observed very rarely, whereas some public TCRs were present in many individuals. V-gene and J-gene trimming of TCR beta chains was associated with a missense DCLRE1C variant in a later genetic analysis, and the association was replicated in an independent cohort. Roughly uniform sequencing depth across donors was assumed in presence/absence analyses, although this assumption may not hold. In a later analysis, HLA-associated TCR beta chains showed more clonal expansion and lower generation probabilities than non-associated chains that were equally common. Assigning TCR associations to individual alleles was difficult when HLA alleles, especially DR and DQ, strongly co-occurred. A total of 164 TCR beta chains were listed by the study as associated with cytomegalovirus. The only immune exposure information available for the cohort was CMV serostatus. Correlated functional status among segregating V segments might reflect linkage disequilibrium, but an unknown experimental factor could not be ruled out. Compared with the approximately 670-donor mean, donors in an Asian-associated ancestry cluster had fewer N-insertions in productive TCRs, according to a later genetic analysis. A later analysis reported that several top co-occurrence clusters appeared linked to parvovirus B19, influenza, CMV and Epstein-Barr virus. The classifier was reported to diagnose cytomegalovirus status with high specificity and sensitivity in both the original cohort and the validation cohort. A further reported finding was that TCR beta sequences accurately predicted the HLA-A and HLA-B alleles for most subjects in the first cohort. The cohort was sequenced for TCR beta chains only, and without alpha or paired-chain data the features that could be detected were limited. Because HLA typing was missing for some donors at each locus, association tests included only the typed subset. Most CMV-associated TCR beta chains appeared to be HLA-restricted in a later analysis, and the HLA associations seemed to be driven largely by CMV exposure. In an earlier analysis of roughly 560 of the donors, most TCR beta V segments were observed in productive rearrangements about 87% or about 30% of the time, broadly matching IMGT annotations. In vitro tests confirmed that a few of the cytomegalovirus-associated TCR beta chains recognize cytomegalovirus antigens. Specific HLA alleles were associated with 15,000 to 20,000 TCR beta sequences at a false discovery rate of 0.05 in a later analysis.

In total, 630 or so healthy bone marrow donors made up the cohort. All cohort members were sampled while nominally healthy, although unrecorded immune exposures were likely present. The donor was CMV seronegative and was included in the group of several hundred seronegative cohort members. A peripheral blood sample was collected from each donor, and TCR beta sequencing was performed on peripheral blood mononuclear cells. Genomic DNA was extracted from the blood cell samples with the Qiagen DNeasy Blood Extraction Kit. Preparation of the library involved the immunoSEQ multiplex PCR assay. For the multiplex PCR, a mixture combining 60 forward primers for TCR Vbeta segments and 13 reverse primers for TCR Jbeta segments was used. Amplification of the CDR3 region of rearranged TCR beta genes was performed with a multiplex PCR assay on genomic DNA. The Illumina HiSeq System was used to sequence the amplified TCR beta libraries as 87-base-pair reads. The authors' pipeline ran thus. A later analysis tallied 75 million to 95 million unique TCR beta chains across the 640 or so repertoires, and some 10 million of those chains were shared by two or more donors. Raw reads were error-corrected and collapsed into unique sequences by a nearest-neighbor algorithm in which closely related sequences were merged to remove PCR and sequencing errors. CDR3 sequences were aligned to IMGT reference sequences to assign V, D and J gene segments. Each retained sequence needed at least a six-nucleotide match to both a V gene segment and a J gene segment. A rearrangement was called productive if the CDR3 had no stop codons and remained in frame with V and J, and every other rearrangement was called non-productive. Following IMGT convention, CDR3 was defined as the stretch from the second conserved V-encoded cysteine to the conserved J-encoded phenylalanine. The earlier analysis of about 590 of the donors excluded sequences that lacked an unambiguous match to a single V gene segment. In an earlier analysis of approximately 550 of the donors, V segments were called functional above 56.7% productive rearrangements and were called segregating when the between-donor standard deviation exceeded 5%. A statistical classification framework was built to diagnose cytomegalovirus status from the catalog of TCR beta chain sequences. A later analysis assigned V and J genes by comparing TCR nucleotide sequences with IMGT/GENE-DB human TR gene sequences. Using the TCRdist pipeline, a later analysis assigned CDR3 sequences along with most-parsimonious VDJ recombination scenarios. In a later analysis, every TCR beta chain was defined by the combination of its CDR3 amino acid sequence and its V-gene family, and reads without a unique V-gene family were dropped. As a way to deal with suspected cross-contamination and a sequencing artifact, a later analysis dropped 450 to 700 nucleotide sequences that were highly shared and had low generation probability. In a later analysis, a clonal expansion index for each public chain was calculated from normalized within-repertoire ranks of inferred template counts. A later analysis computed generation probabilities with a VDJ recombination model fitted to out-of-frame rearrangements, and checked the results against IGoR. In a later analysis, TCR-TCR, TCR-HLA and TCR-CMV co-occurrence was scored with hypergeometric tests, and a repertoire-size bias correction was applied to TCR pairs. To estimate false discovery rates, a later analysis permuted the HLA or CMV assignments 20 times. A later analysis grouped co-occurring TCRs with DBSCAN, adding TCRdist sequence similarity when clustering within HLA-allele-positive subsets. Repertoires with fewer than 30,000 or more than 120,000 public chains were left out of co-occurrence clustering, as were about 5 repertoires with anomalous nucleotide sharing. Here the immuneACCESS table is served through TCRdb, limited to in-frame sequences with V and J called. Missing clones are a known gap in these copies; in checked studies unresolved V genes cover under half, and the rest lacks a known reason. D and trimming were read from the DNA, whereas the V and J calls and clone size are those reported in that table. The sample has roughly 80,000 clones on record, about four fifths of them singletons. The ten top clones hold 1.9% of the sample.

This TCR was recovered from a woman younger than 45 in good health and CMV-seronegative. Sequences were obtained from PBMCs.

The nucleotide sequence reads TGCGCCAGCAGCCAAGCTGGGACAAACTATGGCTACACCTTC. It codes for CASSQAGTNYGYTF. The receptor chain draws on TRBV4-1 and TRBJ1-2; a tentative D call is TRBD1 (6 bases match). The germline V gene gives CDR1 as MGHRA and CDR2 as YSYEKL. The CDR3 runs 14 residues from the cysteine to the phenylalanine. Here the CDR3 DNA is all that survives: 42 bases in frame from base 1. V is clipped by 1 base and J by 2 bases, and the sequence between their germline boundaries is 8 bases long.